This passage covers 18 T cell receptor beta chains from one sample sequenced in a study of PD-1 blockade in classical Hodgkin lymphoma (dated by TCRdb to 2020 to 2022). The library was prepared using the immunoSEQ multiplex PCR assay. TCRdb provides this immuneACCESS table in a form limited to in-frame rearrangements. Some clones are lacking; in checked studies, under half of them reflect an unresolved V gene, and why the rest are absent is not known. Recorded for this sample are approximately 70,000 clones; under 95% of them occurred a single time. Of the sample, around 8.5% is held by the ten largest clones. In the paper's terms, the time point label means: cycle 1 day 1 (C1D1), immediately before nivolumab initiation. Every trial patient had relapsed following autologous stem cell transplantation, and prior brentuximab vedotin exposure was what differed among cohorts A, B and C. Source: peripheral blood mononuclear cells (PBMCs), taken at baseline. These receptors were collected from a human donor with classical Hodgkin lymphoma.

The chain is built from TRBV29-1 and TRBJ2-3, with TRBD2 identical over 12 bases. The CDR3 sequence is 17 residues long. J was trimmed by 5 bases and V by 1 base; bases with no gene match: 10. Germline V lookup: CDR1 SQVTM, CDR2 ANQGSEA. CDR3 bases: TGCAGCGTTGAAGGTCTTCTAGCGGGGGGGCATGTAGATACGCAGTATTTT. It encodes CSVEGLLAGGHVDTQYF.

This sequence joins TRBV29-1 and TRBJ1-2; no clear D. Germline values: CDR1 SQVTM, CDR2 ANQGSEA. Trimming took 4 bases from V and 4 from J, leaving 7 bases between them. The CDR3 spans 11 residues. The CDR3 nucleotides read TGCAGCGTTGGGTCCAGCTATGGCTACACCTTC. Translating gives CSVGSSYGYTF.

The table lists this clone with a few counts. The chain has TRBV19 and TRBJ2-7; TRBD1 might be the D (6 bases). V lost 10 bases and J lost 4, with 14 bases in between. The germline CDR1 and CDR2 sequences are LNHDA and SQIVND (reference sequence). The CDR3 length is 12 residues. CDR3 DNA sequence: TGTGCCAAAAACAGGGTTGTGTACGAGCAGTACTTC. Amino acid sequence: CAKNRVVYEQYF.

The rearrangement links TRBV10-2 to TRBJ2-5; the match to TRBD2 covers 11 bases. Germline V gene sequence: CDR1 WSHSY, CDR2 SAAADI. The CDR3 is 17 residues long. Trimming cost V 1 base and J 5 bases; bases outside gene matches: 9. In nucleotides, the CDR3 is TGCGCCAGCAGTGAGTTCCGTAGCGGGGGGGCCTGGGAGACCCAGTACTTC. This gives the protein CASSEFRSGGAWETQYF.

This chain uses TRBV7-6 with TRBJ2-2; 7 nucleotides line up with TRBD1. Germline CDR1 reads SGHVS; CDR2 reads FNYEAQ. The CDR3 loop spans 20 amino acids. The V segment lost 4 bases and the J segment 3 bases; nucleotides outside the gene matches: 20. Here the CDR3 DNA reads TGTGCCAGCAGCTCCCCGGAAAGGGACAGCCCGCCGGGTGACACCGGGGAGCTGTTTTTT. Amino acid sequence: CASSSPERDSPPGDTGELFF.

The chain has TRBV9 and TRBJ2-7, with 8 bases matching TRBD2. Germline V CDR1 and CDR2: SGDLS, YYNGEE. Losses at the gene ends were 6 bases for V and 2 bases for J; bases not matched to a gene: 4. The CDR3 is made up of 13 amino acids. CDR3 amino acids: CASNGGEPYEQYF. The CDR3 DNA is TGTGCCAGCAACGGGGGGGAACCCTACGAGCAGTACTTC.

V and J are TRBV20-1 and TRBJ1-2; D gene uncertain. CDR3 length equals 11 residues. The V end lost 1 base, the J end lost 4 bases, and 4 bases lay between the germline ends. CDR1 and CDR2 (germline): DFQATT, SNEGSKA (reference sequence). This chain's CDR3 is CSARVGYGYTF. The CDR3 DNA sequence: TGCAGTGCTAGAGTGGGCTATGGCTACACCTTC.

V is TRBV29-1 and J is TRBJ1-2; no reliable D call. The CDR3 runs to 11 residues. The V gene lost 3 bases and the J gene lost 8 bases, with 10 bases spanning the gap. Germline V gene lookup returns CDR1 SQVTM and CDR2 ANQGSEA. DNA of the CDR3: TGCAGCGTTGATCGCCATCTCGGCTACACCTTC. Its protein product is CSVDRHLGYTF.

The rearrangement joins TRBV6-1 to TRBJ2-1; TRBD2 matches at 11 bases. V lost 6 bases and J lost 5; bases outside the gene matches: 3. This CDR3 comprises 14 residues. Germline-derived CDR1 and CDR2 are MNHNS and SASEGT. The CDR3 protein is CASSPGLADNEQFF. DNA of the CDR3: TGTGCCAGCAGCCCGGGACTAGCGGACAATGAGCAGTTCTTC.

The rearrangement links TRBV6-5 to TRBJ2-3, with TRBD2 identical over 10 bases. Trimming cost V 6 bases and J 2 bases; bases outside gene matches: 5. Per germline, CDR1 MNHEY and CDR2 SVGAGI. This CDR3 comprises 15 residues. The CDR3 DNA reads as TGTGCCAGCAGGAATAGCGGGGGGTCCACAGATACGCAGTATTTT. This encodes CASRNSGGSTDTQYF.

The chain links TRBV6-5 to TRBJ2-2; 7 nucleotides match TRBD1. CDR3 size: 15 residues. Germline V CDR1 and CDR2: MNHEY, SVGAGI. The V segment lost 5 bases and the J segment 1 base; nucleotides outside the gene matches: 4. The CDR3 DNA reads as TGTGCCAGCAGTCCCAGGACAGGGAACACCGGGGAGCTGTTTTTT. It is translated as CASSPRTGNTGELFF.

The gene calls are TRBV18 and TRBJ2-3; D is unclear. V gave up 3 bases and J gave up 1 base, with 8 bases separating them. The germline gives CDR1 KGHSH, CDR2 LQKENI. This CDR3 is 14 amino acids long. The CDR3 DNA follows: TGTGCCAGCTCACCTCAACGAGGCACAGATACGCAGTATTTT. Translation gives CASSPQRGTDTQYF.

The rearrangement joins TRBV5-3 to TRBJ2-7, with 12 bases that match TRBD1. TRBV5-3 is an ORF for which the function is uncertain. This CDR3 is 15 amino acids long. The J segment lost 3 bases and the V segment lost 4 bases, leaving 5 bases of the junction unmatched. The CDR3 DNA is TGTGCCAGAAGCCCCCGGGACAGGGGGCTCTACGAGCAGTACTTC. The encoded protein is CARSPRDRGLYEQYF.

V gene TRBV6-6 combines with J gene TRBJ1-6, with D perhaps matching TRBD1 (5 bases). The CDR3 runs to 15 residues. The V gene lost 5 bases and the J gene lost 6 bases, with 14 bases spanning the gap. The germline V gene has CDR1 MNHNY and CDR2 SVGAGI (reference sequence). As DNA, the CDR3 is TGTGCCAGCAGTCCATCCGGGACGGTTAATTCACCCCTCCACTTT. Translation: CASSPSGTVNSPLHF.

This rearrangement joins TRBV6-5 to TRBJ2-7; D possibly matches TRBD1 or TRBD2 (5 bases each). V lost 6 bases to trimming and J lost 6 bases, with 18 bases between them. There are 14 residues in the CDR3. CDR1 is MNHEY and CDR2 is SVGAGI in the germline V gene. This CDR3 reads CASSTGLGVSEQYF. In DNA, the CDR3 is TGTGCCAGCAGCACCGGTTTGGGGGTTAGCGAGCAGTACTTC.

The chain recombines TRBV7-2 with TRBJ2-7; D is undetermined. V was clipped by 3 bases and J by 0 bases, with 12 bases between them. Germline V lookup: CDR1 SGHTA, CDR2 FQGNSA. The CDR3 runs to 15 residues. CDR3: CASSFFALNSYEQYF. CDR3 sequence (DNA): TGTGCCAGCAGCTTTTTCGCTCTAAACTCCTACGAGCAGTACTTC.

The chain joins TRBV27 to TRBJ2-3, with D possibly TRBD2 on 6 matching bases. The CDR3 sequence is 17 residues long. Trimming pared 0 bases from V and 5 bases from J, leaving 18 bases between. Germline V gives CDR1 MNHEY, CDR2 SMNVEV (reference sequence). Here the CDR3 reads CASSLSRPPYGRDTQYF. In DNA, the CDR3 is TGTGCCAGCAGTTTATCGAGGCCTCCGTACGGGAGAGATACGCAGTATTTT.

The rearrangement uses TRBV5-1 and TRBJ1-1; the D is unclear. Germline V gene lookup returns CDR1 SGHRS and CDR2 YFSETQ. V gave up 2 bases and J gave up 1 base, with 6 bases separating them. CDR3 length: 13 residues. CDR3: CASSFNQNTEAFF. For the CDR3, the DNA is TGCGCCAGCAGCTTCAATCAGAACACTGAAGCTTTCTTT.